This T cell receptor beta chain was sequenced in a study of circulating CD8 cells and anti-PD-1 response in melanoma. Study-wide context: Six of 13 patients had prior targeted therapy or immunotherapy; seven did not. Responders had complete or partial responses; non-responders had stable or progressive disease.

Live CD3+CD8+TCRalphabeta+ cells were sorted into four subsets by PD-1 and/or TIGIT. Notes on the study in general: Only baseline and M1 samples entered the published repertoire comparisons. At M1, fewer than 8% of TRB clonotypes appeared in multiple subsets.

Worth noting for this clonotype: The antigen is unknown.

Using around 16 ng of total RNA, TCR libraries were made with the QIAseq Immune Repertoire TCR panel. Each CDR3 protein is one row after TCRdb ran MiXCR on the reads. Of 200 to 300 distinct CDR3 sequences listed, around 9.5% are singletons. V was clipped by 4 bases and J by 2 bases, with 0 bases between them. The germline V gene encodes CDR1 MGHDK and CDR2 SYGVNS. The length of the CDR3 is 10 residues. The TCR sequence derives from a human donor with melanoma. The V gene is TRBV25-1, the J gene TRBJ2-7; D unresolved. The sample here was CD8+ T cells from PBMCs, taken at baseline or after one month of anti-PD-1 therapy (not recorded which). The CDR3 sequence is CASSAYEQYF. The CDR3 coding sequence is TGTGCCAGCAGTGCCTACGAGCAGTACTTC.